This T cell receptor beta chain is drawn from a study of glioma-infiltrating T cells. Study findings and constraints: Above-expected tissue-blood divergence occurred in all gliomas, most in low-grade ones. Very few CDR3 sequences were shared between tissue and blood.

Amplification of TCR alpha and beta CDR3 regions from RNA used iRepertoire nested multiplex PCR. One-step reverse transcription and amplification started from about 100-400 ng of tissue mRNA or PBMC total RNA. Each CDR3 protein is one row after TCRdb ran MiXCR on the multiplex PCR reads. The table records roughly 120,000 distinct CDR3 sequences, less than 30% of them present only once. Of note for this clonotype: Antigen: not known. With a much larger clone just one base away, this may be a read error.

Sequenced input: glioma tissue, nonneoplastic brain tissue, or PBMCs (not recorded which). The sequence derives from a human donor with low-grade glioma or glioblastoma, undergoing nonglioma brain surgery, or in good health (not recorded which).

CDR3 sequence (DNA): TGCGCCAGCAGCCCCCTGACATGGGACGAGCAGTACTTC. Its translation is CASSPLTWDEQYF. This rearrangement joins TRBV4-3 to TRBJ2-7, with D hard to call. CDR1 and CDR2 (germline): LGHNA, YSLEER. The CDR3 is 13 residues long. Deletions cut 4 bases from V and 5 bases from J, with 12 bases between.